Presented here are 20 T cell receptor beta chains from one specimen sequenced in a study of shared clonotypes between healthy human individuals. Sequencing used immunoSEQ multiplex PCR; TCRdb keeps in-frame clones, though not all of them. The sample has around 700,000 clones, about two thirds seen once. Sequenced: memory CD4+ T cells sorted from blood. The sample's subset: CD45RA-negative fraction. These receptors all stem from a woman under 40 in good health.

This chain links TRBV5-1 with TRBJ2-1; tentative D call: TRBD1 (6 bases). The CDR3 is made up of 15 amino acids. CDR1 and CDR2 from the germline V gene are SGHRS and YFSETQ. Between the trimmed V and J ends, which lost 0 bases and 4 bases, there was a span of 11 bases. CDR3 in amino acids: CASSLALGGYNEQFF. CDR3 bases: TGCGCCAGCAGCTTGGCCCTAGGGGGTTACAATGAGCAGTTCTTC. Full variable domain (rest looked up from reference TRBV5-1 and TRBJ2-1): KAGVTQTPRYLIKTRGQQVTLSCSPISGHRSVSWYQQTPGQGLQFLFEYFSETQRNKGNFPGRFSGRQFSNSRSEMNVSTLELGDSALYLCASSLALGGYNEQFFGPGTRLTVL.

J is TRBJ1-1 and V is TRBV5-1; D call uncertain. This CDR3 contains 15 residues. Germline loops: CDR1 SGHRS, CDR2 YFSETQ. The V end lost 0 bases, the J end lost 3 bases, and 12 bases lay between the germline ends. CDR3 protein: CASSLGSSTDTEAFF. Written as DNA, the CDR3 is TGCGCCAGCAGCTTGGGCAGTAGTACGGACACTGAAGCTTTCTTT.

Details on this clone: In the same sample, other DNA sequences code for this CDR3. The V call is TRBV5-1, the J call TRBJ2-7; 7 nucleotides agree with TRBD2. V was pared by 1 base and J by 2 bases, with 3 bases of the junction left unmatched. Germline lookup yields CDR1 SGHRS and CDR2 YFSETQ. The CDR3 covers 14 residues. The CDR3 region is CASSLLAGAYEQYF. The CDR3, as DNA: TGCGCCAGCAGCTTGCTCGCGGGAGCCTACGAGCAGTACTTC. Variable domain in full (rest from reference TRBV5-1 and TRBJ2-7): KAGVTQTPRYLIKTRGQQVTLSCSPISGHRSVSWYQQTPGQGLQFLFEYFSETQRNKGNFPGRFSGRQFSNSRSEMNVSTLELGDSALYLCASSLLAGAYEQYFGPGTRLTVT.

The chain links TRBV7-2 to TRBJ1-5; D possibly corresponds to TRBD1 (5 bases). The germline V gene has CDR1 SGHTA and CDR2 FQGNSA. This CDR3 is built from 16 residues. Trimming took 1 base from V and 1 from J, leaving 11 bases between them. CDR3 sequence: CASSLDGAVSNQPQHF. CDR3 nucleotides: TGTGCCAGCAGCTTAGACGGGGCGGTCAGCAATCAGCCCCAGCATTTT.

This clone occurred a few times. The chain uses TRBV28 and TRBJ1-5; maybe TRBD1 (6 bases). Trimming took off 6 bases at V and 6 bases at J, with 15 bases between the two ends. Germline CDR1 reads MDHEN; CDR2 reads SYDVKM. This CDR3 comprises 14 residues. The CDR3 protein is CASSYTGTLQPQHF. The DNA of the CDR3 is TGTGCCAGCAGCTACACAGGGACCCTTCAGCCCCAGCATTTT.

This clone turned up a few times. An end of the junction differs from the germline gene, which may be a read error. This rearrangement joins TRBV10-1 to TRBJ1-3; no firm D call. The CDR3 runs 16 residues. Per the germline V gene, CDR1 is WNHNN and CDR2 is SYGVQD (reference sequence). The DNA of the CDR3 is TGCGCCAGCAGTGACCCCCAGACCCTTTCTGGGAACACCATATATTTT. Its protein is CASSDPQTLSGNTIYF.

On this clone: This may come from a read error, since a much larger clone is one base off. Different DNA sequences within this sample yield the same CDR3. The CDR3 reads CASSLQGYEQYF. Written as DNA, the CDR3 is TGTGCCAGCAGCTTACAGGGCTACGAGCAGTACTTC. The chain combines TRBV11-1 with TRBJ2-7; weak D call: TRBD1 (5 bases). The CDR3 is 12 residues long. CDR1 is SGHAT and CDR2 is FQDESV in the germline V gene (reference sequence). The V end was cut by 2 bases, the J end by 3 bases, with 5 bases between.

This chain uses TRBV19 with TRBJ2-7; TRBD1 matches at 10 bases. CDR3 length: 15 amino acids. The J segment lost 4 bases and the V segment lost 5 bases, leaving 8 bases of the junction unmatched. Per the germline V gene, CDR1 is LNHDA and CDR2 is SQIVND (reference sequence). For the CDR3, the DNA is TGTGCCAGTAGTTTCTCCGGGACAGGGGTGTACGAGCAGTACTTC. Translated: CASSFSGTGVYEQYF.

The chain joins TRBV28 to TRBJ2-3, with D unresolved. This CDR3 is 13 amino acids long. CDR1 is MDHEN and CDR2 is SYDVKM in the germline V gene. V lost 6 bases, J lost 6 bases, and 13 bases lay in between. This CDR3 is CASRSPSLDTQYF. CDR3 in DNA: TGTGCCAGCAGGTCCCCGAGCCTCGATACGCAGTATTTT. Combining the CDR3 with reference TRBV28 and TRBJ2-3 gives the whole variable domain DVKVTQSSRYLVKRTGEKVFLECVQDMDHENMFWYRQDPGLGLRLIYFSYDVKMKEKGDIPEGYSVSREKKERFSLILESASTNQTSMYLCASRSPSLDTQYFGPGTRLTVL.

Points on this clone: Other DNA sequences of this sample code for an identical CDR3. The chain combines TRBV10-2 with TRBJ2-4, with 12 bases matching TRBD2. V lost 2 bases to trimming and J lost 0 bases; unmatched junction nucleotides: 5. The CDR3 has 18 amino acids. From germline, CDR1 is WSHSY and CDR2 SAAADI. The CDR3 nucleotides are TGCGCCAGCAGTGAGCGACTAGCGGGAGACTTAGCCAAAAACATTCAGTACTTC. The encoded protein is CASSERLAGDLAKNIQYF.

This clone has only a few counts. The chain has TRBV7-6 and TRBJ2-5; D is possibly TRBD2 (5 bases). Trimming took 5 bases from V and 5 from J, leaving 9 bases between them. The CDR3 contains 12 residues. Germline CDR1 SGHVS, CDR2 FNYEAQ. CDR3 in DNA: TGTGCCAGCAGCCCAACGGGGGAGACCCAGTACTTC. Translated: CASSPTGETQYF. Based on the CDR3 plus reference TRBV7-6 and TRBJ2-5, the full variable domain is GAGVSQSPRYKVTKRGQDVALRCDPISGHVSLYWYRQALGQGPEFLTYFNYEAQQDKSGLPNDRFSAERPEGSISTLTIQRTEQRDSAMYRCASSPTGETQYFGPGTRLLVL.

The genes are TRBV6-1 and TRBJ1-1; 9 nucleotides match TRBD1. V was clipped by 9 bases and J by 3 bases; unmatched bases: 11. This CDR3 is 15 amino acids long. CDR1 and CDR2 (germline): MNHNS, SASEGT. CDR3 nucleotides: TGTGCCAGTACGCGCTTACAGGGGGCGGACACTGAAGCTTTCTTT. It specifies CASTRLQGADTEAFF.

The CDR3 region is CASSPEAPPQAFF. CDR3 sequence (DNA): TGTGCCAGCAGCCCGGAGGCCCCACCGCAAGCTTTCTTT. The chain couples TRBV2 to TRBJ1-1; D unresolved. Trimming took 6 bases from V and 9 from J, leaving 17 bases between them. The CDR3 extends over 13 amino acids. Germline lookup yields CDR1 SNHLY and CDR2 FYNNEI.

V is TRBV6-5 and J is TRBJ2-1, with D perhaps matching TRBD1 (6 bases). The V and J ends lost 2 bases and 7 bases respectively, with 12 bases between them. The V gene's germline CDR1 is MNHEY and CDR2 SVGAGI. CDR3 length equals 14 residues. The CDR3 nucleotides read TGTGCCAGCAGTTACGGTCAGGGGAAGAATGAGCAGTTCTTC. It specifies CASSYGQGKNEQFF.

The chain carries TRBV28 and TRBJ2-1; D is perhaps TRBD2 (5 bases). V lost 3 bases and J 2 bases, leaving 17 bases between the germline ends. Germline values: CDR1 MDHEN, CDR2 SYDVKM. CDR3 length: 17 amino acids. For the CDR3, the DNA is TGTGCCAGCAGTTTGGCCGGGATGGTTCCGGCCTACAATGAGCAGTTCTTC. Translated: CASSLAGMVPAYNEQFF.

The rearrangement joins TRBV29-1 to TRBJ2-5, with D unclear. The V gene's germline CDR1 is SQVTM and CDR2 ANQGSEA. This CDR3 contains 12 residues. With 3 bases removed from V and 5 bases from J, the gap between germline ends came to 10 bases. In DNA form, the CDR3 reads TGCAGCGTTGAGGGCAACGGGGAGACCCAGTACTTC. Translated, it gives CSVEGNGETQYF.

This sequence joins TRBV5-6 and TRBJ2-5; 11 bases align to TRBD1. This CDR3 is 15 amino acids long. J gave up 5 bases and V 5 bases, and 8 bases lay outside the gene matches. In germline, CDR1 is SGHDT, CDR2 YYEEEE. The CDR3 DNA follows: TGTGCCAGCAGTTTCCGGGACAGGGGGTTTGAGACCCAGTACTTC. This translates into CASSFRDRGFETQYF.

The chain is built from TRBV5-1 and TRBJ1-2, with 9 bases fitting TRBD1. V dropped 0 bases and J dropped 4; count of bases not matched to a gene: 4. Germline V gene lookup returns CDR1 SGHRS and CDR2 YFSETQ. The CDR3 runs 15 residues. Here the CDR3 reads CASSLGGQGRYGYTF. As DNA, the CDR3 is TGCGCCAGCAGCTTGGGGGGACAGGGACGCTATGGCTACACCTTC.

This clone was counted at least ten times. This sequence joins TRBV4-2 and TRBJ2-7; the D gene could be TRBD1 or TRBD2 (5 bases each). The CDR3 has 15 residues. The germline CDR1 and CDR2 sequences are LGHNA and YNFKEQ. The V and J ends lost 3 bases and 3 bases respectively, with 15 bases between them. Here the CDR3 reads CASSQGDGVRYEQYF. In DNA form, the CDR3 reads TGTGCCAGCAGCCAGGGGGATGGAGTACGCTACGAGCAGTACTTC.

This chain uses TRBV7-8 with TRBJ2-3, with D perhaps given as TRBD1 or TRBD2 (5 bases each). V was trimmed by 3 bases and J by 8 bases, leaving 15 bases between them. CDR3 length: 14 amino acids. Germline V CDR1 and CDR2: SGHVS, FQNEAQ. The CDR3 spells CASSLTAAGGTQYF. Written as DNA, the CDR3 is TGTGCCAGCAGCTTGACAGCGGCCGGTGGTACGCAGTATTTT.